This record looks at one TCR beta chain sequence and its context. Its antigen is unidentified. A much larger clone differs from this one at a single base, so this may be a read error. Given the absence of the conserved phenylalanine or tryptophan at the CDR3 end, a read error is likely. The ends lost 7 bases at V and 2 bases at J; junction bases unmatched: 7. In germline, CDR1 is MDHEN, CDR2 SYDVKM. This CDR3 is built from 14 residues. It was RNA transcripts that yielded the amplified TCR beta CDR3 regions. TCR CDR3 underwent first-round RT-PCR with the HTBI primer set. TCRdb itself ran the multiplex PCR reads through MiXCR, one entry per CDR3 protein. Of 350,000 or so distinct CDR3 sequences in the sample, 15% to 20% are singletons; the top ten hold around 15%. This record belongs to a study of T cells in Graves' hyperthyroidism and ophthalmopathy. Ophthalmopathy patients had moderate-to-severe active disease, CAS ≥3, NOSPECS ≥4, and disease duration under 3 months. Uncontrolled infection, other autoimmune disease, pregnancy or lactation barred patients from enrollment.

The study's findings and limits: Most thyroid clonotypes with frequency above 0.001 were detected in blood.

This sequence originates from a woman aged 40 to 49 with Graves' ophthalmopathy. The gene calls are TRBV28 and TRBJ2-7; the match to TRBD1 covers 8 bases. The specimen was blood. Here the CDR3 DNA reads TGTGCCAGCAAAACCAGGACAGGGCCCTACGAGCAGTACTTA. Amino acids: CASKTRTGPYEQYL.